This passage covers 12 T cell receptor beta chains from one sample sequenced in a study of vaccination and CD4 T cells after COVID-19. No cognate antigen is known for these TCRs. Cultured CD4+ T cell DNA underwent sequencing with the Oncomine TCR Beta short-read assay. MiXCR, run by TCRdb on the PCR reads, gives a single entry per CDR3 protein. The sample yields about 21,000 distinct CDR3 sequences, approximately 67% seen once. As to treatment: approximately 10-day PBMC culture with coronavirus spike peptide pools or control peptides (ViraFEST assay). Sequences were derived from CD4+ T cells from blood, cultured in vitro, sampled before SARS-CoV-2 vaccination. All receptors derive from a human donor who received a COVID-19 vaccine.

This clonotype appeared once. The CDR3 coding sequence is TGTGCCAGCAGTGAATATGGGACAGGCCCACAAGATACGCAGTATTTT. This sequence encodes CASSEYGTGPQDTQYF. The chain is built from TRBV25-1 and TRBJ2-3, with 8 bases lining up with TRBD1. The trim removed 0 bases at V and 5 bases at J, leaving 7 bases unmatched. CDR1 MGHDK and CDR2 SYGVNS come from the germline V gene. The CDR3 has 16 residues.

This clonotype turned up a few times. J is TRBJ1-1 and V is TRBV2, with TRBD1 as a possible D gene (5 bases). The CDR3 has 14 amino acids. Germline CDR1 and CDR2: SNHLY and FYNNEI. V was clipped by 6 bases and J by 4 bases, with 15 bases between them. CDR3 DNA: TGTGCCAGCAGGACACTACAGGTTGTCACTGAAGCTTTCTTT. Amino acids: CASRTLQVVTEAFF.

This chain connects TRBV12-3 or TRBV12-4 to TRBJ2-7; maybe TRBD1 (6 bases). The germline V and J ends were trimmed by 3 bases and 1 base, with 13 bases remaining between them. There are 15 residues in the CDR3. CDR3 nucleotides: TGTGCCAGCAGTTTGAGTCGGCAGGGGTCCTACGAGCAGTACTTC. This sequence encodes CASSLSRQGSYEQYF.

J is TRBJ1-1 and V is TRBV2, with a weak D call TRBD1 (5 bases). CDR3 length: 15 amino acids. Germline V gene lookup returns CDR1 SNHLY and CDR2 FYNNEI. The V and J ends lost 6 bases and 0 bases respectively, with 14 bases between them. CDR3 bases: TGTGCCAGCAGCCTCGGGGCTCCGATGAACACTGAAGCTTTCTTT. Protein: CASSLGAPMNTEAFF.

The chain is built from TRBV7-9 and TRBJ2-1; 8 positions match TRBD2. Per germline, CDR1 SEHNR and CDR2 FQNEAQ (reference sequence). V lost 3 bases and J lost 6; bases outside the gene matches: 4. This CDR3 contains 14 residues. CDR3 DNA: TGTGCCAGCAGCTTTTCCGGGGGGGCCAATGAGCAGTTCTTC. Encoded protein: CASSFSGGANEQFF. Looking up the rest from reference TRBV7-9 and TRBJ2-1 gives the full variable domain: DTGVSQNPRHKITKRGQNVTFRCDPISEHNRLYWYRQTLGQGPEFLTYFQNEAQLEKSRLLSDRFSAERPKGSFSTLEIQRTEQGDSAMYLCASSFSGGANEQFFGPGTRLTVL.

This clonotype has only one observation. The chain recombines TRBV7-9 with TRBJ1-2; TRBD1 matches 7 bases. Germline CDR1 is SEHNR and CDR2 is FQNEAQ (reference sequence). The J segment lost 7 bases and the V segment lost 3 bases, leaving 8 bases of the junction unmatched. This CDR3 is 14 amino acids long. CDR3 nucleotide sequence: TGTGCCAGCAGCTTGACAGGGTCAGGGCCTGGCTACACCTTC. Translation: CASSLTGSGPGYTF.

This chain connects TRBV5-6 to TRBJ1-2, with 10 bases that match TRBD1. Germline V gene data show CDR1 as SGHDT and CDR2 as YYEEEE. There are 14 residues in the CDR3. V shed 0 bases and J 7 bases; nucleotides not matched to a gene: 3. In nucleotides, the CDR3 is TGTGCCAGCAGCTTGGTCGACAGGGGGCCTGGCTACACCTTC. The encoded protein is CASSLVDRGPGYTF.

The chain joins TRBV20-1 to TRBJ2-5, with 14 bases matching TRBD2. The CDR3 contains 12 residues. Trimming removed 7 bases from V and 12 bases from J; junction bases left unmatched: 7. Germline CDR1 DFQATT, CDR2 SNEGSKA (reference sequence). Here the CDR3 reads CSVRTSGGFEYF. In DNA, the CDR3 is TGCAGTGTTCGGACTAGCGGGGGGTTCGAGTACTTC.

The CDR3 nucleotides read TGCAGTGCTTGGGGGGGATCGTACAATGAGCAGTTCTTC. It is translated as CSAWGGSYNEQFF. The chain combines TRBV20-1 with TRBJ2-1; the match to TRBD2 covers 7 bases. With V trimmed by 5 bases and J by 4 bases, 5 bases remained unmatched. There are 13 residues in the CDR3. CDR1 and CDR2 from the germline V gene are DFQATT and SNEGSKA (reference sequence).

The chain couples TRBV6-1 to TRBJ2-6; 8 bases match TRBD1. V lost 7 bases, J lost 0 bases, and 2 bases stayed unmatched. The CDR3 contains 15 residues. Germline V gene sequence: CDR1 MNHNS, CDR2 SASEGT. CDR3: CASTDRGSGANVLTF. CDR3 nucleotide sequence: TGTGCCAGCACCGACAGGGGCTCTGGGGCCAACGTCCTGACTTTC.

The V call is TRBV2, the J call TRBJ2-1; 7 bases line up with TRBD1. The junction had 11 bases not matched to a gene; V was cut back by 7 bases and J by 5 bases. This CDR3 has 15 residues. Germline CDR1 SNHLY, CDR2 FYNNEI. In nucleotides, the CDR3 is TGTGCCAGCATTCCGACAGGGCCCCCCGACAATGAGCAGTTCTTC. It is translated as CASIPTGPPDNEQFF.

This clonotype was seen a handful of times. V usage is TRBV5-1 and J usage is TRBJ2-3; 10 nucleotides match TRBD1. CDR1 is SGHRS, CDR2 YFSETQ, per germline. The CDR3 contains 16 residues. V lost 2 bases to trimming and J lost 2 bases; unmatched junction nucleotides: 5. CDR3 bases: TGCGCCAGCAGCTTTACCGGGACAGGGGCCACAGATACGCAGTATTTT. The encoded protein is CASSFTGTGATDTQYF.